This is a list of T cell receptor beta chains from one sample in a study of blood T cells in healthy people across ages. Each CDR3 protein gets one entry after TCRdb re-called the 5' RACE reads with MiXCR. The sample has about 1.7 million distinct CDR3 sequences; 28% are singletons. The specimen sequenced was blood. The receptors come from a woman aged 25-40 years in good health. Both conserved end residues are part of each CDR3. The order of the fields is CDR3 DNA, CDR3 protein, clone size, J gene, CDR3 length, D gene, V gene. A D gene is named only where the DNA matches it firmly. Size is stated for part of the rows, as once, few or many counts, or as a class when the clone is expanded.

CDR3 DNA: TGTGCCAGCAGTTACTCGAATACCCCAGAGGAAGCTTTCTTT
CDR3 protein: CASSYSNTPEEAFF
clone size: few
J gene: TRBJ1-1
CDR3 length: 14
D gene: .
V gene: TRBV6-5

CDR3 DNA: TGTGCCAGCAGTTTATCTGTAACAGGGGGATACGAGCAGTACTTC
CDR3 protein: CASSLSVTGGYEQYF
clone size: few
J gene: TRBJ2-7
CDR3 length: 15
D gene: TRBD1
V gene: TRBV12-3/TRBV12-4

CDR3 DNA: TGCAGTGCTAGAGGGCCGGGACAGGGTAAAAATGAGCAGTTCTTC
CDR3 protein: CSARGPGQGKNEQFF
clone size: many
J gene: TRBJ2-1
CDR3 length: 15
D gene: TRBD1
V gene: TRBV20-1

CDR3 DNA: TGTGCCAGCAGCCCAGGGGTCTCTCGTTCACCCCTCCACTTT
CDR3 protein: CASSPGVSRSPLHF
clone size: few
J gene: TRBJ1-6
CDR3 length: 14
D gene: .
V gene: TRBV11-2

CDR3 DNA: TGTGCCAGCGGTGCCGTCCCCAGCACAGATACGCAGTATTTT
CDR3 protein: CASGAVPSTDTQYF
clone size: few
J gene: TRBJ2-3
CDR3 length: 14
D gene: .
V gene: TRBV7-2

CDR3 DNA: TGTGCTAGTGGTTTCGCATTCCTTGGGACAGTTAGCAATCAGCCCCAGCATTTT
CDR3 protein: CASGFAFLGTVSNQPQHF
clone size: .
J gene: TRBJ1-5
CDR3 length: 18
D gene: TRBD1
V gene: TRBV12-5

CDR3 DNA: TGCAACGTTGATGGCGGGCGGGGGCGTCCTCGGGAGACCCAGTACTTC
CDR3 protein: CNVDGGRGRPRETQYF
clone size: .
J gene: TRBJ2-5
CDR3 length: 16
D gene: .
V gene: TRBV29-1

CDR3 DNA: TGTGCCAGCAGCTTAGCCGGTCCAGTCAGCTCCTACAATGAGCAGTTCTTC
CDR3 protein: CASSLAGPVSSYNEQFF
clone size: few
J gene: TRBJ2-1
CDR3 length: 17
D gene: .
V gene: TRBV11-1

CDR3 DNA: TGTGCCATCAGTCAAGACGGCAATCAGCCCCAGCATTTT
CDR3 protein: CAISQDGNQPQHF
clone size: .
J gene: TRBJ1-5
CDR3 length: 13
D gene: .
V gene: TRBV10-3

CDR3 DNA: TGTGCCAGCAGTGATAGGGGTCCCTACGAGCAGTACTTC
CDR3 protein: CASSDRGPYEQYF
clone size: many
J gene: TRBJ2-7
CDR3 length: 13
D gene: .
V gene: TRBV2

CDR3 DNA: TGTGCCAGCAGCGATCAGGGGATCTATGGCTACACCTTC
CDR3 protein: CASSDQGIYGYTF
clone size: few
J gene: TRBJ1-2
CDR3 length: 13
D gene: .
V gene: TRBV12-3/TRBV12-4

CDR3 DNA: TGTGCCAGCAGCTCAGGGACAGGGATCGGGCGCGACCAAGAGACCCAGTACTTC
CDR3 protein: CASSSGTGIGRDQETQYF
clone size: few
J gene: TRBJ2-5
CDR3 length: 18
D gene: TRBD1
V gene: TRBV11-2

CDR3 DNA: TGTGCCAGCTTGGACGGGGTCTCCTACAATGAGCAGTTCTTC
CDR3 protein: CASLDGVSYNEQFF
clone size: .
J gene: TRBJ2-1
CDR3 length: 14
D gene: .
V gene: TRBV5-5

CDR3 DNA: TGCAGTGCTGCGCAACCGGGACACTCTGTGGGCAATCAGCCCCAGCATTTT
CDR3 protein: CSAAQPGHSVGNQPQHF
clone size: .
J gene: TRBJ1-5
CDR3 length: 17
D gene: .
V gene: TRBV20-1

CDR3 DNA: TGCGCCAGCAGTGTGGAGCGGCGTACGCAGTATTTT
CDR3 protein: CASSVERRTQYF
clone size: few
J gene: TRBJ2-3
CDR3 length: 12
D gene: .
V gene: TRBV10-2

CDR3 DNA: TGTGCCAGCGGTCGGGGCGGGACCACTGGGGATGAGCAGTTCTTC
CDR3 protein: CASGRGGTTGDEQFF
clone size: few
J gene: TRBJ2-1
CDR3 length: 15
D gene: .
V gene: TRBV6-5

CDR3 DNA: TGTGCCAGCAGTCCCCCCCTCGGGCGACAAAACTATGGCTACACCTTC
CDR3 protein: CASSPPLGRQNYGYTF
clone size: many
J gene: TRBJ1-2
CDR3 length: 16
D gene: .
V gene: TRBV6-6

CDR3 DNA: TGCAGCGTTGGGGCTCCGGGTCAGCCCCAGCATTTT
CDR3 protein: CSVGAPGQPQHF
clone size: few
J gene: TRBJ1-5
CDR3 length: 12
D gene: .
V gene: TRBV29-1

CDR3 DNA: TGTGCCAGCAGTTATTCGGCAAGGGAAGAACTCGCCAACGTCCTGACTTTC
CDR3 protein: CASSYSAREELANVLTF
clone size: many
J gene: TRBJ2-6
CDR3 length: 17
D gene: .
V gene: TRBV6-2/TRBV6-3

CDR3 DNA: TGCGCCAGCAGGATGGGCGACGAGCAGTACTTC
CDR3 protein: CASRMGDEQYF
clone size: .
J gene: TRBJ2-7
CDR3 length: 11
D gene: .
V gene: TRBV5-1

CDR3 DNA: TGTGCCTGGAGTGGGATGGACCGGCTGGCCAAAAACATTCAGTACTTC
CDR3 protein: CAWSGMDRLAKNIQYF
clone size: .
J gene: TRBJ2-4
CDR3 length: 16
D gene: .
V gene: TRBV30

CDR3 DNA: TGTGCCAGCAGCTTGAGTGAGGGGCGCGGAAACACTGAAGCTTTCTTT
CDR3 protein: CASSLSEGRGNTEAFF
clone size: few
J gene: TRBJ1-1
CDR3 length: 16
D gene: .
V gene: TRBV5-5

CDR3 DNA: TGTGCCAGCACCTCCGGGCAGGCCACCGGGGAGCTGTTTTTT
CDR3 protein: CASTSGQATGELFF
clone size: .
J gene: TRBJ2-2
CDR3 length: 14
D gene: .
V gene: TRBV28

CDR3 DNA: TGTGCCAGCAGCCAGGCCACCGGCGCAGATACGCAGTATTTT
CDR3 protein: CASSQATGADTQYF
clone size: few
J gene: TRBJ2-3
CDR3 length: 14
D gene: .
V gene: TRBV4-2

CDR3 DNA: TGTGCCAGCAGCGTAGACGGATTCCCCTTAGGCTACACCTTC
CDR3 protein: CASSVDGFPLGYTF
clone size: .
J gene: TRBJ1-2
CDR3 length: 14
D gene: .
V gene: TRBV9

CDR3 DNA: TGCGCCAGCAGCCTAGGGCAGGGGAAATCCTACGAGCAGTACTTC
CDR3 protein: CASSLGQGKSYEQYF
clone size: .
J gene: TRBJ2-7
CDR3 length: 15
D gene: .
V gene: TRBV4-1

CDR3 DNA: TGTGCCAGCAGCTCAATTACTAGCGGGAGTTCGGGGTTCACGGATACGCAGTATTTT
CDR3 protein: CASSSITSGSSGFTDTQYF
clone size: .
J gene: TRBJ2-3
CDR3 length: 19
D gene: TRBD2
V gene: TRBV13

CDR3 DNA: TGCAGCGGCTTCGAGGGGGCTTCTCGGGGTTACACCTTC
CDR3 protein: CSGFEGASRGYTF
clone size: many
J gene: TRBJ1-2
CDR3 length: 13
D gene: TRBD1
V gene: TRBV29-1

CDR3 DNA: TGCGCCAGCAGTGAGGACAATCAGCCCCAGCATTTT
CDR3 protein: CASSEDNQPQHF
clone size: few
J gene: TRBJ1-5
CDR3 length: 12
D gene: .
V gene: TRBV10-2

CDR3 DNA: TGTGCCAGCAGTGAAGTGGGGTATGAGGCCGATACGCAGTATTTT
CDR3 protein: CASSEVGYEADTQYF
clone size: few
J gene: TRBJ2-3
CDR3 length: 15
D gene: .
V gene: TRBV6-1

CDR3 DNA: TGTGCCAGCAGCCGGCCGGGGGAGGGTCTTACAGATACGCAGTATTTT
CDR3 protein: CASSRPGEGLTDTQYF
clone size: .
J gene: TRBJ2-3
CDR3 length: 16
D gene: TRBD2
V gene: TRBV5-4

CDR3 DNA: TGTGCCAGCAGCCCACAGGGGAGCCGCCATACGCAGTATTTT
CDR3 protein: CASSPQGSRHTQYF
clone size: .
J gene: TRBJ2-3
CDR3 length: 14
D gene: TRBD1
V gene: TRBV7-3

CDR3 DNA: TGTGCCAGCAGTCGACTAGCGGGGAGGGAGACCCAGTACTTC
CDR3 protein: CASSRLAGRETQYF
clone size: few
J gene: TRBJ2-5
CDR3 length: 14
D gene: TRBD2
V gene: TRBV28